This T cell receptor beta chain was found in a study of blood T cell repertoires in COVID-19. At the level of the study: The United States, Italy and Spain provided the acute and convalescent COVID-19 samples. The analysed material was cDNA or gDNA that came from T cells, B-cell-depleted T cells, or PBMCs.

Germline V gives CDR1 SGHRS, CDR2 YFSETQ. The CDR3 spans 17 residues. Trimming removed 0 bases at V and 1 base at J, with 14 bases between. Enrollment of patients from Seattle took place during active infection, with longitudinal follow-up. As processed by the authors: It was from reference gene primer amplification that nucleated cell counts were estimated. The repertoire was sequenced with immunoSEQ multiplex PCR; TCRdb's copy has only in-frame clones and lacks some. That table furnishes V, J and clone size, whereas the DNA furnished D and trimming. This repertoire shows hundreds of thousands of clones, roughly 90% found once; its top ten account for 10% to 15%.

Sequenced: peripheral blood. This clonotype originated in a woman aged 70-85 years with COVID-19, enrolled during active disease. The J gene is TRBJ2-1, the V gene TRBV5-1; D might be TRBD2 (6 bases). The DNA for the CDR3 is TGCGCCAGCAGCTTGGCCCCGGCGGGGACGTCCTACAATGAGCAGTTCTTC. It specifies CASSLAPAGTSYNEQFF. The full variable domain, rest sourced from reference TRBV5-1 and TRBJ2-1, is KAGVTQTPRYLIKTRGQQVTLSCSPISGHRSVSWYQQTPGQGLQFLFEYFSETQRNKGNFPGRFSGRQFSNSRSEMNVSTLELGDSALYLCASSLAPAGTSYNEQFFGPGTRLTVL.